The clone carrying this T cell receptor beta chain was counted a few times. Its antigen is not known. The data were taken from a study of T-cell reconstitution after alpha-beta-depleted transplantation in children. V was pared by 1 base and J by 5 bases, with 6 bases between. The CDR3 length is 13 residues. Germline loops: CDR1 LNHNV, CDR2 YYDKDF (reference sequence). Study-level points and caveats: At around two months after transplant, the alpha-beta T cells were reportedly derived from several hundred expanded clones that came from non-depleted graft cells. After transplant, high TCRbeta diversity at day 60 in some patients arose from surviving recipient T cells and thymic progenitors. A year had passed since transplant, and T-cell counts and diversity by then came mostly from newly produced T cells.

During its preparation, the TCRbeta library received unique molecular identifiers. Via MiXCR, TCRdb re-called the PCR reads, giving one row per CDR3 protein. This sample has over 200,000 distinct CDR3 sequences, with roughly 8.3% found just once. V is TRBV15 and J is TRBJ2-4; D gene ambiguous. The receptor comes from a male patient under 10 years old who had a stem cell transplant for acute myeloid leukemia, so the T cells may come from the graft donor. The specimen comprised PBMCs, mostly from graft donor cells, sampled 360 days after TCRalphabeta/CD19-depleted stem cell transplant. CDR3 sequence: CATSRVSENIQYF. The DNA for the CDR3 is TGTGCCACCAGCAGAGTGTCCGAAAACATTCAGTACTTC.